What follows are 19 T cell receptor beta chains derived from one specimen sequenced in a study of preoperative IRX-2 immunotherapy in early breast cancer. Profiling relied on immunoSEQ multiplex PCR, and the TCRdb table lists in-frame clones only, not all of them. The repertoire holds about 3,500 clones, with around 79% as singletons. Treatment noted: preoperative locoregional IRX-2 cytokine immunotherapy. The sample here was tumor tissue, taken after IRX-2 immunotherapy. These receptors were taken from a human donor with breast cancer.

This rearrangement joins TRBV19 to TRBJ1-1; D perhaps matches TRBD1 (5 bases). Germline CDR1 reads LNHDA; CDR2 reads SQIVND (reference sequence). The length of the CDR3 is 14 residues. Trimming took 8 bases from V and 0 from J, leaving 13 bases between them. The CDR3 protein is CASSRGVMNTEAFF. In DNA, the CDR3 is TGTGCCAGTTCTCGGGGGGTCATGAACACTGAAGCTTTCTTT.

The chain is built from TRBV6-8 and TRBJ2-7, with 7 bases fitting TRBD2. With 8 bases clipped from V and 6 bases from J, the junction kept 13 bases outside the gene matches. Germline loops: CDR1 MNHGY, CDR2 SAAAGT. The CDR3 runs to 14 residues. Here the CDR3 DNA reads TGTGCCAGCGGAAAGCGGGGAGTTTACCTCGAGCAGTACTTC. This sequence encodes CASGKRGVYLEQYF.

Only a few counts were recorded for this clone. One end of the junction varies from germline; a read error may be responsible. The rearrangement joins TRBV6-8 to TRBJ2-3, with 15 bases aligning to TRBD2. Germline V gene lookup returns CDR1 MNHGY and CDR2 SAAAGT. This CDR3 region has 15 residues. The CDR3 loop is CAISRTSGGVDTQYF. The CDR3, as DNA: TGTGCCATCAGTCGGACTAGCGGGGGGGTAGATACGCAGTATTTT.

This chain joins TRBV6-8 and TRBJ2-7, with D tentatively TRBD1 (5 bases). The CDR3 runs to 14 residues. Germline V gene sequence: CDR1 MNHGY, CDR2 SAAAGT. V was clipped by 4 bases and J by 4 bases, with 14 bases between them. In nucleotides, the CDR3 is TGTGCCAGCAGTTCAGGGTCGGCCTTTTACGAGCAGTACTTC. Its protein is CASSSGSAFYEQYF.

V gene TRBV6-4 combines with J gene TRBJ1-1; TRBD1 might be the D (5 bases). Germline V gene lookup returns CDR1 MRHNA and CDR2 SNTAGT. Deletions cut 3 bases from V and 0 bases from J, with 14 bases between. The CDR3 consists of 16 residues. CDR3 protein: CASSESTGTVNTEAFF. As DNA, the CDR3 is TGTGCCAGCAGTGAATCAACGGGGACGGTGAACACTGAAGCTTTCTTT.

In this sample, this clone turned up once. The rearrangement joins TRBV7-7 to TRBJ1-1; the match to TRBD1 covers 9 bases. The trim removed 7 bases at V and 2 bases at J, leaving 8 bases unmatched. There are 15 residues in the CDR3. Germline CDR1 SSHAT, CDR2 FNYEAQ (reference sequence). The CDR3 DNA sequence: TGTGCCAGCACCGGGACAGGGAATACCAACACTGAAGCTTTCTTT. Protein sequence: CASTGTGNTNTEAFF.

This chain links TRBV6-8 with TRBJ2-4; 13 bases are shared with TRBD2. The ends lost 6 bases at V and 9 bases at J; junction bases unmatched: 8. The CDR3 contains 15 residues. Per germline, CDR1 MNHGY and CDR2 SAAAGT. CDR3 coding DNA: TGTGCCAGCAGCCGCCCGACTAGCGGGGGGAGCATTCAGTACTTC. It translates to CASSRPTSGGSIQYF.

The chain couples TRBV11-3 to TRBJ1-5; weak D call: TRBD1 (5 bases). Germline values: CDR1 SGHNT, CDR2 YENEEA. This CDR3 is built from 15 residues. V was shortened by 5 bases and J by 0 bases, with 11 bases between the two germline ends. CDR3 sequence (DNA): TGTGCCAGCAGCCCGTGGGGGGATAGCAATCAGCCCCAGCATTTT. As protein: CASSPWGDSNQPQHF.

This chain links TRBV6-8 with TRBJ1-1; 11 bases are shared with TRBD1. The CDR3 has 12 amino acids. Germline assignment: CDR1 MNHGY and CDR2 SAAAGT. J was trimmed by 5 bases and V by 8 bases; bases with no gene match: 1. CDR3 residues: CASRDRGTEAFF. The CDR3 DNA is TGTGCCAGCCGGGACAGGGGGACTGAAGCTTTCTTT.

Here the CDR3 DNA reads TGTGCCAGCAGCAACCGGGCCTACAATGAAAAACTGTTTTTT. Protein sequence: CASSNRAYNEKLFF. This sequence joins TRBV11-3 and TRBJ1-4; no reliable D call. This CDR3 is 14 amino acids long. V was pared by 5 bases and J by 5 bases, with 12 bases between. Per the germline V gene, CDR1 is SGHNT and CDR2 is YENEEA.

This clone was counted a few times. The germline gene is not matched at one end of the junction; a read error may be the cause. This CDR3 is CAISGVQDRGRLNTEAFF. For the CDR3, the DNA is TGTGCCATCAGTGGGGTCCAGGACAGGGGCCGCTTGAACACTGAAGCTTTCTTT. The chain employs TRBV6-8 and TRBJ1-1; TRBD1 matches at 9 bases. Germline V gene sequence: CDR1 MNHGY, CDR2 SAAAGT. The CDR3 consists of 18 residues.

The chain joins TRBV6-8 to TRBJ1-5; 7 bases match TRBD1. The CDR3 length is 14 residues. With V trimmed by 6 bases and J by 2 bases, 4 bases remained unmatched. Per the germline V gene, CDR1 is MNHGY and CDR2 is SAAAGT. In DNA, the CDR3 is TGTGCCAGCAGGTGGCAGGGGGGCAATCAGCCCCAGCATTTT. It translates to CASRWQGGNQPQHF.

The chain has TRBV11-3 and TRBJ1-1; D not resolved. Germline CDR1 reads SGHNT; CDR2 reads YENEEA. This CDR3 has 15 residues. The V end was cut by 6 bases, the J end by 3 bases, with 17 bases between. CDR3 region: CASRSLEGSDTEAFF. The CDR3, as DNA: TGTGCCAGCAGGAGTTTAGAGGGTTCGGACACTGAAGCTTTCTTT.

The chain is built from TRBV9 and TRBJ2-2, with TRBD1 matching over 7 bases. V was pared by 4 bases and J by 3 bases, with 3 bases of the junction left unmatched. The CDR3 is 14 amino acids. Germline V lookup: CDR1 SGDLS, CDR2 YYNGEE. The CDR3 reads CASSRDSDTGELFF. Here the CDR3 DNA reads TGTGCCAGCAGCAGGGACAGTGACACCGGGGAGCTGTTTTTT.

The chain uses TRBV7-5 and TRBJ2-7; the table's D call, TRBD1, has no DNA check behind it. TRBV7-5 is a recognized pseudogene. The CDR3 runs 15 residues. The CDR3 bases are TGTGCCAGCAGCCAACCCCTCGGACAGTCCTACGAGCAGTACTTC. Translating gives CASSQPLGQSYEQYF.

This clone was observed a handful of times. CDR3 bases: TGCGCCAGCAGGGAGACAGCGACGAACACCGGGGAGCTGTTTTTT. Residues: CASRETATNTGELFF. This rearrangement joins TRBV1 to TRBJ2-2; the tabulated D call, TRBD1, remains unverified against the DNA. TRBV1 is a documented pseudogene. This CDR3 region has 15 residues.

This sequence joins TRBV2 and TRBJ2-1; possible D gene TRBD2, 5 bases. V lost 3 bases and J 5 bases, leaving 26 bases between the germline ends. Germline V gives CDR1 SNHLY, CDR2 FYNNEI. CDR3 length: 19 residues. As DNA, the CDR3 is TGTGCCAGCAGTGACAGGAAGAGGAGGCGCGATGTGGGCCACAATGAGCAGTTCTTC. Its protein is CASSDRKRRRDVGHNEQFF.

This chain links TRBV29-1 with TRBJ1-2; possibly TRBD1 for D (5 bases). This CDR3 has 14 amino acids. Trimming pared 0 bases from V and 8 bases from J, leaving 16 bases between. The germline V gene has CDR1 SQVTM and CDR2 ANQGSEA. The CDR3 DNA follows: TGCAGCGTTGAAGAGGGTCAGGGCGAAGGAGGCTACACCTTC. Encoded protein: CSVEEGQGEGGYTF.

The chain combines TRBV28 with TRBJ1-5; 8 bases are shared with TRBD1. Germline values: CDR1 MDHEN, CDR2 SYDVKM. J lost 0 bases, V lost 8 bases, and 12 bases had no gene match. CDR3 length equals 17 residues. The CDR3 region is CASLAAGGIYSNQPQHF. CDR3 coding DNA: TGTGCCAGCCTCGCCGCAGGGGGCATCTATAGCAATCAGCCCCAGCATTTT.